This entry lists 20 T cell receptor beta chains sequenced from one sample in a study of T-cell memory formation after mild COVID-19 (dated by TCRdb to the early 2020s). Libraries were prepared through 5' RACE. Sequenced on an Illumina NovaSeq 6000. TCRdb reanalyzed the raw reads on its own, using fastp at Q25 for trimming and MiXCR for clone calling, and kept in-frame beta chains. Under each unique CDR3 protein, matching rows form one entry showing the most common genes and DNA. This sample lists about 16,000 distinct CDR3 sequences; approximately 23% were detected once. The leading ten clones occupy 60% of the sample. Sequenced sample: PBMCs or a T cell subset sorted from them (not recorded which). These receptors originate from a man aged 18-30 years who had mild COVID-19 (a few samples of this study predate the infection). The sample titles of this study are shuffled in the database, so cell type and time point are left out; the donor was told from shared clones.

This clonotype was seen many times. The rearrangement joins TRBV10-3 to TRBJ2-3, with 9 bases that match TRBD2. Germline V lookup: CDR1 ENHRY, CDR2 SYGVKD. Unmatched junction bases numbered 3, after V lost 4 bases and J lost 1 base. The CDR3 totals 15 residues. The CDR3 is CAISVLAGRTDTQYF. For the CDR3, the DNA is TGTGCCATCAGTGTCCTAGCGGGGCGCACAGATACGCAGTATTTT.

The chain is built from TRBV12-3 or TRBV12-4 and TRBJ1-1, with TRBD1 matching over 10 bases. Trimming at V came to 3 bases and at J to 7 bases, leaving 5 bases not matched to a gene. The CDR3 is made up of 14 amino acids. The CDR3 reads CASSFTGTGVEAFF. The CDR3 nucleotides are TGTGCCAGCAGTTTCACCGGGACAGGGGTTGAAGCTTTCTTT.

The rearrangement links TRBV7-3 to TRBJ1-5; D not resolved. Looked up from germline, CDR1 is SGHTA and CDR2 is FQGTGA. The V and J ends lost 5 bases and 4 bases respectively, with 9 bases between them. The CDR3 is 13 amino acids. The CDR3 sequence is CASSAAPNQPQHF. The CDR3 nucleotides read TGTGCCAGCAGCGCCGCCCCTAATCAGCCCCAGCATTTT. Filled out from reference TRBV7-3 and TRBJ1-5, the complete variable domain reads GAGVSQTPSNKVTEKGKYVELRCDPISGHTALYWYRQSLGQGPEFLIYFQGTGAADDSGLPNDRFFAVRPEGSVSTLKIQRTERGDSAVYLCASSAAPNQPQHFGDGTRLSIL.

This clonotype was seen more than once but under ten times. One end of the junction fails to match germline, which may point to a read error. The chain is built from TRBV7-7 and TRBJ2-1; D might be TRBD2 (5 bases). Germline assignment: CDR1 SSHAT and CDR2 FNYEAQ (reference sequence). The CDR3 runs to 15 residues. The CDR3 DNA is TGTGCTAGCAGCCTCGACTATGATGCCTACAATGAGCAGTTCTTC. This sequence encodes CASSLDYDAYNEQFF.

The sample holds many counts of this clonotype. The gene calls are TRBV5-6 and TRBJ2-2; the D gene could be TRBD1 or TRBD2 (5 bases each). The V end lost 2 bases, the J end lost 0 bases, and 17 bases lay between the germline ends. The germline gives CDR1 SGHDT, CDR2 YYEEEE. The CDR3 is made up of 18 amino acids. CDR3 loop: CASSFRSGLGANTGELFF. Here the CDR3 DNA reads TGTGCCAGCAGCTTTAGGTCCGGTTTGGGGGCGAACACCGGGGAGCTGTTTTTT.

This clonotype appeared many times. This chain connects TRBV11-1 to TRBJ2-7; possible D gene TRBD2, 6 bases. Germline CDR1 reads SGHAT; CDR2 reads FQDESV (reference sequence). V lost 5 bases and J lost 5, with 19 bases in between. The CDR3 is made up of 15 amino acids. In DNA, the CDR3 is TGTGCCAGCAGCGATACACCCGGGGGAACCCACGAGCAGTACTTC. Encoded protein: CASSDTPGGTHEQYF. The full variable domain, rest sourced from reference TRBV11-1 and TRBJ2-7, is EAEVAQSPRYKITEKSQAVAFWCDPISGHATLYWYRQILGQGPELLVQFQDESVVDDSQLPKDRFSAERLKGVDSTLKIQPAELGDSAMYLCASSDTPGGTHEQYFGPGTRLTVT.

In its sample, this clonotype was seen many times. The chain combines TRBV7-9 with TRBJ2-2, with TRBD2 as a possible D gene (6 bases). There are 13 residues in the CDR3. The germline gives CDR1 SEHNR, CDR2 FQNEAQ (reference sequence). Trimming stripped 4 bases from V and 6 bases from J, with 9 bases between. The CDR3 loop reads CASSYGTPGELFF. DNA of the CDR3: TGTGCCAGCAGCTACGGGACTCCCGGGGAGCTGTTTTTT.

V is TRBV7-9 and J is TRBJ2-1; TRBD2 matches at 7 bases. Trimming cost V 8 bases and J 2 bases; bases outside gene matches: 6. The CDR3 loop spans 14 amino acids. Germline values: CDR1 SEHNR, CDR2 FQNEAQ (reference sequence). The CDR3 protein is CASLGGVAYNEQFF. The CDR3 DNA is TGTGCCAGCCTGGGGGGGGTGGCCTACAATGAGCAGTTCTTC. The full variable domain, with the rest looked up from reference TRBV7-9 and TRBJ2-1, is DTGVSQNPRHKITKRGQNVTFRCDPISEHNRLYWYRQTLGQGPEFLTYFQNEAQLEKSRLLSDRFSAERPKGSFSTLEIQRTEQGDSAMYLCASLGGVAYNEQFFGPGTRLTVL.

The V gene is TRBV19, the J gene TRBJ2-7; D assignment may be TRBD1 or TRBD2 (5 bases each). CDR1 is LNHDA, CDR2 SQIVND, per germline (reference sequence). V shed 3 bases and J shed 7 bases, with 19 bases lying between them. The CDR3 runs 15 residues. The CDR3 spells CASSIGTNPRGEQYF. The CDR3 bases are TGTGCCAGTAGTATCGGGACGAATCCTCGAGGGGAGCAGTACTTC.

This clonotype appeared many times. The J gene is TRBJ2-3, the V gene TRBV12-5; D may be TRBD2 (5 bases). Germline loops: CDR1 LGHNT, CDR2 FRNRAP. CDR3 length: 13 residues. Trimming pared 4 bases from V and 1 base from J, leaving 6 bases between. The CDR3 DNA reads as TGTGCTAGTGGTTGGGGAGGCACAGATACGCAGTATTTT. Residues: CASGWGGTDTQYF.

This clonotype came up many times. The CDR3 spells CASSLEAYYEQYF. The CDR3 DNA reads TGCGCCAGCAGCTTGGAAGCGTACTACGAGCAGTACTTC. The rearrangement joins TRBV5-1 to TRBJ2-7; D gene uncertain. Germline V gives CDR1 SGHRS, CDR2 YFSETQ. The germline V and J ends were trimmed by 0 bases and 3 bases, with 7 bases remaining between them. This CDR3 is 13 amino acids long.

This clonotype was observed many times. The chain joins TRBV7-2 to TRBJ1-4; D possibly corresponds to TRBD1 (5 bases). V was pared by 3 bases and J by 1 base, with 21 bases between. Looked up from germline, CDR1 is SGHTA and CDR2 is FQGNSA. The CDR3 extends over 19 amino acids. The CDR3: CASSLGGGPLLLTNEKLFF. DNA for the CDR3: TGTGCCAGCAGCTTGGGGGGAGGGCCTCTCCTCTTAACTAATGAAAAACTGTTTTTT.

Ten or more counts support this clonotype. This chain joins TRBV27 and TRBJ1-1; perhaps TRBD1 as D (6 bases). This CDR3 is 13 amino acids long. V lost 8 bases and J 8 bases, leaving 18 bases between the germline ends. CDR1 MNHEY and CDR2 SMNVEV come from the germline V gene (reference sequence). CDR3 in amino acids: CASQPGGLGEAFF. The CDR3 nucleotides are TGTGCCAGCCAACCCGGGGGCTTGGGCGAAGCTTTCTTT.

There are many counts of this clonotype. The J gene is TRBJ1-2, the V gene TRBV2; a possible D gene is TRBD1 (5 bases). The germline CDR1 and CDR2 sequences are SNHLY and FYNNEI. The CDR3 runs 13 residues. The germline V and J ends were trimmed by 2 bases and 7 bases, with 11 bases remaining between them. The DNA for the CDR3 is TGTGCCAGCAGTGAAATAGCAGGGTCTGGCTACACCTTC. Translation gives CASSEIAGSGYTF.

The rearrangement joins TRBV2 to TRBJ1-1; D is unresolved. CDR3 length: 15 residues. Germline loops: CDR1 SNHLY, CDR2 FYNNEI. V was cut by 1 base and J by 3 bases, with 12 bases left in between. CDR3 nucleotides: TGTGCCAGCAGTGAAGGGTTTGCGGGTTACACTGAAGCTTTCTTT. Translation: CASSEGFAGYTEAFF.

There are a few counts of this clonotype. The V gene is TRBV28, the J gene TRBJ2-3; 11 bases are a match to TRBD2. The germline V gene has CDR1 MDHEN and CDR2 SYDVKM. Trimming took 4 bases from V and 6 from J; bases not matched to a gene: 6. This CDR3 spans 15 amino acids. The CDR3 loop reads CASSWVPSGGDTQYF. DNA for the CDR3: TGTGCCAGCAGTTGGGTGCCTAGCGGGGGGGATACGCAGTATTTT.

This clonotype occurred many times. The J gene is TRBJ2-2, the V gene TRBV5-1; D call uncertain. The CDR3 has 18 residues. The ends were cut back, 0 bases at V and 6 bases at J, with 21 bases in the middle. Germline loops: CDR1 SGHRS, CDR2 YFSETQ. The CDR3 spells CASSLVTISPFWAGELFF. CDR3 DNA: TGCGCCAGCAGCTTGGTTACGATTAGCCCCTTTTGGGCCGGGGAGCTGTTTTTT.

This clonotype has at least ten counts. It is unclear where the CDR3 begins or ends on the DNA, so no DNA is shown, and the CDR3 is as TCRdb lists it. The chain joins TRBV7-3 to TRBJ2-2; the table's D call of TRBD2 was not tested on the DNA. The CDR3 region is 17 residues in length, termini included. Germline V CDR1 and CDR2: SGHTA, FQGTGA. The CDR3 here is CASSCGLAGGTPGSCFF.

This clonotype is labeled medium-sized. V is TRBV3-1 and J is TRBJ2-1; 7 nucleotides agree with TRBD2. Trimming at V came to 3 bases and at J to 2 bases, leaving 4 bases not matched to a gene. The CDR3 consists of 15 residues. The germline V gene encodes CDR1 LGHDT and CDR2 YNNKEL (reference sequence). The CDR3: CASSHVLAPYNEQFF. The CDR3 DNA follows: TGTGCCAGCAGCCATGTACTAGCGCCCTACAATGAGCAGTTCTTC.

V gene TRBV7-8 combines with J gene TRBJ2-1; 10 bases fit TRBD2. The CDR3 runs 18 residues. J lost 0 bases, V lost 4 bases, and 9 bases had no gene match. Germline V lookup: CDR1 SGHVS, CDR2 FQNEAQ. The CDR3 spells CASSSLLGLASSYNEQFF. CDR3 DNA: TGTGCCAGCAGCTCCCTTTTGGGACTAGCGAGCTCCTACAATGAGCAGTTCTTC.